This T cell receptor beta chain was identified in a study of breast tumors, draining lymph nodes, adjacent tissues. General study findings and limits: Tumors had less TCR diversity than lymph nodes, more than nontumor tissue.

TCRdb recomputed calls from the multiplex PCR reads with MiXCR, one row per CDR3 protein. This sample has about 47,000 distinct CDR3 sequences, with 20% to 25% found just once. In germline, CDR1 is SSHAT, CDR2 FNYEAQ (reference sequence). The CDR3 extends over 14 amino acids. Trimming removed 5 bases at V and 5 bases at J, with 15 bases between. This clonotype has ten or more counts. What it binds is not known. The sample taken for sequencing was breast tumor tissue. This clonotype was sampled from a female donor with breast cancer. Some clones in this sample may be carry-over from other donors' samples. The chain recombines TRBV7-7 with TRBJ2-5; a possible D gene is TRBD2 (6 bases). CDR3 DNA sequence: TGTGCCAGCAGCCCGACCGCGGGGCACGAGACCCAGTACTTC. As protein: CASSPTAGHETQYF.